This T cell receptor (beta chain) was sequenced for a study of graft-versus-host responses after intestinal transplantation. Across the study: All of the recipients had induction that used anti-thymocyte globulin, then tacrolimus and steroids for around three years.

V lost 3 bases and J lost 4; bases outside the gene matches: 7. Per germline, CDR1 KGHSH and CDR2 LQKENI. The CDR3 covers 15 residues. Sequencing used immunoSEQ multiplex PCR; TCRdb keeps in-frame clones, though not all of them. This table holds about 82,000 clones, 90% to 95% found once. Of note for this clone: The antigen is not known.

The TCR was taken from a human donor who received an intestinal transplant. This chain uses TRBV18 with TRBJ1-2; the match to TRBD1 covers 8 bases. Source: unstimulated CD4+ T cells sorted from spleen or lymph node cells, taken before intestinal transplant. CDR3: CASSPELGQGYGYTF. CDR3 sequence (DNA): TGTGCCAGCTCACCTGAACTCGGACAGGGCTATGGCTACACCTTC. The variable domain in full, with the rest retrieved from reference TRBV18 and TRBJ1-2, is NAGVMQNPRHLVRRRGQEARLRCSPMKGHSHVYWYRQLPEEGLKFMVYLQKENIIDESGMPKERFSAEFPKEGPSILRIQQVVRGDSAAYFCASSPELGQGYGYTFGSGTRLTVV.